This T cell receptor beta chain was retrieved from a study of blood T cell repertoires in COVID-19. Turning to the study itself: Spain, Italy and the United States supplied samples that represented acute and convalescent COVID-19. PBMCs, B-cell-depleted T cells, or T cells provided the cDNA or gDNA that made up the material.

Original processing methods: Using reference gene primer amplification, nucleated cell counts were estimated. The table came from immunoSEQ multiplex PCR; TCRdb's copy has only in-frame clones and leaves some out. V and J calls and clone size are as listed in that table; D and trimming were resolved from the DNA. The repertoire holds roughly 300,000 clones, with roughly 85% as singletons. Germline CDR1 and CDR2: MNHEY and SMNVEV (reference sequence). The V segment lost 2 bases and the J segment 7 bases; nucleotides outside the gene matches: 5. This CDR3 region has 15 residues. This clonotype originated in a human donor in a cohort sampled during active COVID-19. The V call is TRBV27, the J call TRBJ1-5; 10 bases agree with TRBD1. Sequenced sample: peripheral blood. The CDR3 loop is CASSLDRGLGQPQHF. The CDR3 DNA is TGTGCCAGCAGTTTAGACAGGGGGCTCGGGCAGCCCCAGCATTTT.